The next 25 T cell receptor beta chains were all read from a single sample in a study of blood T cell repertoires in COVID-19. Clones were sequenced by immunoSEQ multiplex PCR, and TCRdb holds only the in-frame ones, with some missing. The sample has 450,000 to 600,000 clones; 87% are singletons. Sequencing was performed on PBMCs or T cells enriched from blood (not recorded which). These receptor sequences come from a woman younger than 30 who had recovered from COVID-19.

The V call is TRBV2, the J call TRBJ1-5; D remains ambiguous. Trimming stripped 8 bases from V and 12 bases from J, with 32 bases between. The CDR3 is 17 residues long. Germline V gene sequence: CDR1 SNHLY, CDR2 FYNNEI. The CDR3 nucleotides read TGTGCCAGCCCAGATGCTCGCGGAGGACCCTACCGACCCGACCAGCATTTT. Protein product: CASPDARGGPYRPDQHF.

CDR3 in DNA: TGCAGCGTTGGGGTGGGGGCGGACGGCTATGGCTACACCTTC. This encodes CSVGVGADGYGYTF. V is TRBV29-1 and J is TRBJ1-2; D possibly corresponds to TRBD1 (6 bases). Germline V lookup: CDR1 SQVTM, CDR2 ANQGSEA. This CDR3 has 14 amino acids. Trimming stripped 4 bases from V and 4 bases from J, with 16 bases between. Full variable domain (missing parts from reference TRBV29-1 and TRBJ1-2): SAVISQKPSRDICQRGTSLTIQCQVDSQVTMMFWYRQQPGQSLTLIATANQGSEATYESGFVIDKFPISRPNLTFSTLTVSNMSPEDSSIYLCSVGVGADGYGYTFGSGTRLTVV.

This chain links TRBV19 with TRBJ1-1; D unresolved. This CDR3 comprises 13 residues. V lost 3 bases to trimming and J lost 4 bases, with 9 bases between them. Germline loops: CDR1 LNHDA, CDR2 SQIVND (reference sequence). The CDR3: CASSMEGITEAFF. CDR3 DNA: TGTGCCAGTAGTATGGAGGGAATCACTGAAGCTTTCTTT. Filled out from reference TRBV19 and TRBJ1-1, the complete variable domain reads DGGITQSPKYLFRKEGQNVTLSCEQNLNHDAMYWYRQDPGQGLRLIYYSQIVNDFQKGDIAEGYSVSREKKESFPLTVTSAQKNPTAFYLCASSMEGITEAFFGQGTRLTVV.

The V call is TRBV7-9, the J call TRBJ2-3; 9 positions agree with TRBD1. The CDR3 is 15 amino acids. Germline CDR1 and CDR2: SEHNR and FQNEAQ (reference sequence). With V trimmed by 5 bases and J by 11 bases, 14 bases remained unmatched. DNA of the CDR3: TGTGCCAGCAGCCCCCGGGACAGGGAACCGAGCGAGCAGTATTTT. Its protein is CASSPRDREPSEQYF.

V usage is TRBV18 and J usage is TRBJ1-2; 8 bases agree with TRBD1. V lost 3 bases, J lost 5 bases, and 11 bases stayed unmatched. The CDR3 has 16 residues. Germline V gene lookup returns CDR1 KGHSH and CDR2 LQKENI. Written as DNA, the CDR3 is TGTGCCAGCTCACCGGTAACAGGGGGAATCGTGTATGGCTACACCTTC. Translated: CASSPVTGGIVYGYTF.

As for this clone: The sample has other DNA sequences that encode this CDR3 too. The gene calls are TRBV6-5 and TRBJ1-5, with D perhaps matching TRBD1 (6 bases). CDR1 is MNHEY, CDR2 SVGAGI, per germline. The CDR3 has 13 residues. The V and J ends lost 2 bases and 4 bases respectively, with 6 bases between them. CDR3 DNA: TGTGCCAGCAGTTACGACAGGAATCAGCCCCAGCATTTT. It encodes CASSYDRNQPQHF.

This clone has just one count. This rearrangement joins TRBV7-8 to TRBJ2-6, with 10 bases aligning to TRBD1. The CDR3 totals 17 residues. Germline trimming cut 8 bases from V and 2 bases from J; bases unmatched to any gene: 9. Germline V gene lookup returns CDR1 SGHVS and CDR2 FQNEAQ. Here the CDR3 DNA reads TGTGCCAGCGGAAGACAGGGGGCGGCCCCTGGGGCCAACGTCCTGACTTTC. This gives the protein CASGRQGAAPGANVLTF. Full variable domain (remainder filled in from reference TRBV7-8 and TRBJ2-6): GAGVSQSPRYKVAKRGQDVALRCDPISGHVSLFWYQQALGQGPEFLTYFQNEAQLDKSGLPSDRFFAERPEGSVSTLKIQRTQQEDSAVYLCASGRQGAAPGANVLTFGAGSRLTVL.

This chain joins TRBV28 and TRBJ1-4; 9 bases agree with TRBD1. Germline V CDR1 and CDR2: MDHEN, SYDVKM. The ends lost 5 bases at V and 14 bases at J; junction bases unmatched: 15. This CDR3 spans 15 amino acids. CDR3 amino acids: CASSNTGGTGIDLFF. The CDR3 nucleotides are TGTGCCAGCAGTAACACGGGGGGGACAGGGATCGATCTGTTTTTT.

This chain links TRBV2 with TRBJ2-5, with D perhaps TRBD2 (6 bases). Germline V gene lookup returns CDR1 SNHLY and CDR2 FYNNEI. The CDR3 is 14 residues long. V lost 6 bases, J lost 1 base, and 12 bases lay in between. The CDR3 bases are TGTGCCAGCAGAGCCGGGACTTTCCAAGAGACCCAGTACTTC. It codes for CASRAGTFQETQYF.

The chain carries TRBV30 and TRBJ2-5; 9 nucleotides align to TRBD1. V shed 4 bases and J 5 bases; nucleotides not matched to a gene: 8. This CDR3 spans 14 amino acids. Germline V gene lookup returns CDR1 GTSNPN and CDR2 SVGIG (reference sequence). DNA of the CDR3: TGTGCCTGGACCCCCGGGACAGGGATCGAGACCCAGTACTTC. Its translation is CAWTPGTGIETQYF.

This sequence joins TRBV20-1 and TRBJ1-1; D remains unclear. The V end lost 3 bases, the J end lost 1 base, and 15 bases lay between the germline ends. Germline loops: CDR1 DFQATT, CDR2 SNEGSKA (reference sequence). The CDR3 covers 15 residues. As DNA, the CDR3 is TGCAGTGCTAGTTCGTTGCTGGAGGAGAACACTGAAGCTTTCTTT. As protein: CSASSLLEENTEAFF.

The V and J genes are TRBV5-1 and TRBJ2-3; D may be TRBD2 (5 bases). Trimming removed 9 bases from V and 10 bases from J, with 18 bases in between. CDR1 and CDR2 from the germline V gene are SGHRS and YFSETQ. The CDR3 extends over 12 amino acids. CDR3 DNA sequence: TGCGCCACCGTCGACGCCCGGGGTGCGCAGTATTTT. Its protein is CATVDARGAQYF.

V and J are TRBV12-3 or TRBV12-4 and TRBJ1-1, with TRBD1 as a possible D gene (5 bases). Trimming cost V 7 bases and J 7 bases, with 16 bases left between them. The CDR3 covers 13 residues. In nucleotides, the CDR3 is TGTGCCAGCACCCTCAGGGAGGAAAATGAAGCTTTCTTT. Residues: CASTLREENEAFF.

The chain combines TRBV11-3 with TRBJ2-5, with 7 bases matching TRBD2. V lost 7 bases to trimming and J lost 5 bases; unmatched junction nucleotides: 7. Looked up from germline, CDR1 is SGHNT and CDR2 is YENEEA. The CDR3 spans 13 residues. The CDR3 DNA is TGTGCCAGCACTATGGGGGGAGGGGAGACCCAGTACTTC. It encodes CASTMGGGETQYF.

The V and J genes are TRBV28 and TRBJ1-5; 7 bases agree with TRBD1. Germline CDR1 is MDHEN and CDR2 is SYDVKM. The trim removed 4 bases at V and 5 bases at J, leaving 17 bases unmatched. The CDR3 loop spans 18 amino acids. The DNA for the CDR3 is TGTGCCAGCAGTTCTTATCTATCCGGGACAGACTATTATCAGCCCCAGCATTTT. Translated, it gives CASSSYLSGTDYYQPQHF.

The V and J genes are TRBV12-5 and TRBJ2-1, with a weak D call TRBD2 (5 bases). The V gene's germline CDR1 is LGHNT and CDR2 FRNRAP. The CDR3 is 16 residues long. Deletions cut 3 bases from V and 0 bases from J, with 12 bases between. The CDR3: CASGLVLAGSYNEQFF. The CDR3 nucleotides are TGTGCTAGTGGTTTAGTGCTAGCCGGCTCCTACAATGAGCAGTTCTTC.

The chain recombines TRBV7-9 with TRBJ2-2, with TRBD2 matching over 7 bases. Germline-derived CDR1 and CDR2 are SEHNR and FQNEAQ (reference sequence). Unmatched junction bases numbered 7, after V lost 9 bases and J lost 6 bases. The CDR3 runs 13 residues. DNA for the CDR3: TGTGCCAGTTCGGGGGGTGAATCCGGGGAGCTGTTTTTT. This gives the protein CASSGGESGELFF.

The chain carries TRBV10-2 and TRBJ2-5; perhaps TRBD2 as D (6 bases). V lost 7 bases, J lost 2 bases, and 26 bases lay in between. The CDR3 contains 18 residues. Germline V gives CDR1 WSHSY, CDR2 SAAADI. The DNA for the CDR3 is TGCGCCAGCACTCGAATGGGGGGAGGTGGTAGGGCACAAGAGACCCAGTACTTC. This gives the protein CASTRMGGGGRAQETQYF.

The CDR3 protein is CASSSLGGTQYF. The CDR3 bases are TGTGCCAGCAGCTCCCTGGGGGGTACGCAGTATTTT. The rearrangement uses TRBV11-3 and TRBJ2-3, with D perhaps matching TRBD2 (6 bases). The germline V gene has CDR1 SGHNT and CDR2 YENEEA. Trimming took 4 bases from V and 8 from J, leaving 10 bases between them. The CDR3 is 12 amino acids. The full variable domain, in which reference TRBV11-3 and TRBJ2-3 provide the parts outside the CDR3, is EAGVVQSPRYKIIEKKQPVAFWCNPISGHNTLYWYLQNLGQGPELLIRYENEEAVDDSQLPKDRFSAERLKGVDSTLKIQPAELGDSAVYLCASSSLGGTQYFGPGTRLTVL.

The CDR3: CASSDRGTDGDTQYF. The CDR3 DNA sequence: TGTGCCAGCAGTGACAGGGGAACGGATGGGGATACGCAGTATTTT. The chain combines TRBV6-4 with TRBJ2-3, with a tentative D call TRBD1 (5 bases). This CDR3 has 15 amino acids. From germline, CDR1 is MRHNA and CDR2 SNTAGT. Trimming cost V 2 bases and J 6 bases, with 15 bases left between them.

The genes are TRBV6-1 and TRBJ2-1; 8 nucleotides agree with TRBD2. The CDR3 consists of 16 residues. The V and J ends lost 0 bases and 4 bases, in that order; junction bases with no gene match: 5. Germline V lookup: CDR1 MNHNS, CDR2 SASEGT. In DNA form, the CDR3 reads TGTGCCAGCAGTGAAGCGAGGCGGGGGGTATACAATGAGCAGTTCTTC. Translation: CASSEARRGVYNEQFF.

The rearrangement links TRBV25-1 to TRBJ1-1; 7 bases agree with TRBD1. Germline V gene lookup returns CDR1 MGHDK and CDR2 SYGVNS. Losses at the gene ends were 4 bases for V and 1 base for J; bases not matched to a gene: 9. The CDR3 has 16 amino acids. This CDR3 reads CASSGWATGSNTEAFF. DNA of the CDR3: TGTGCCAGCAGTGGATGGGCGACAGGGTCGAACACTGAAGCTTTCTTT.

The chain joins TRBV27 to TRBJ2-7; possibly TRBD2 for D (6 bases). This CDR3 has 14 residues. The V end was cut by 2 bases, the J end by 0 bases, with 8 bases between. Germline CDR1 MNHEY, CDR2 SMNVEV (reference sequence). The CDR3 coding sequence is TGTGCCAGCAGTTTAGGAGGGTTCTCCTACGAGCAGTACTTC. It translates to CASSLGGFSYEQYF.

Notes on this clone: Different DNA sequences within this sample yield the same CDR3. The V and J genes are TRBV27 and TRBJ2-5, with 7 bases identical to TRBD1. CDR3 length equals 13 residues. Germline V gene sequence: CDR1 MNHEY, CDR2 SMNVEV (reference sequence). Losses at the gene ends were 3 bases for V and 3 bases for J; bases not matched to a gene: 1. The CDR3 is CASSFDREETQYF. For the CDR3, the DNA is TGTGCCAGCAGTTTTGACAGGGAAGAGACCCAGTACTTC.

The chain combines TRBV12-5 with TRBJ1-1; TRBD1 agrees at 10 bases. In germline, CDR1 is LGHNT, CDR2 FRNRAP. The trim removed 3 bases at V and 5 bases at J, leaving 9 bases unmatched. The CDR3 contains 16 residues. CDR3 region: CASGFGRQGAGTEAFF. The CDR3 DNA is TGTGCTAGTGGTTTTGGCAGACAGGGGGCCGGGACTGAAGCTTTCTTT.